This T cell receptor (beta chain) was profiled in a study of PD-L1 blockade in urothelial cancer. The CDR3 contains 15 residues. The J segment lost 9 bases and the V segment lost 0 bases, leaving 9 bases of the junction unmatched. Germline CDR1 KGHSH, CDR2 LQKENI. The method was immunoSEQ multiplex PCR; TCRdb's version includes in-frame clones alone and lacks a portion of them. The table records around 30,000 clones, approximately 89% of them present only once. This TCR was recovered from a man aged 45-60 years with urothelial cancer. The J gene is TRBJ1-2, the V gene TRBV18; 8 nucleotides line up with TRBD1. Sample: PBMCs, taken around atezolizumab (anti-PD-L1) treatment. CDR3: CASSPPGDRISSYTF. In DNA, the CDR3 is TGTGCCAGCTCACCACCGGGGGACAGGATCTCAAGCTACACCTTC.